Following are 21 T cell receptor beta chains from one sample sequenced in a study of blood T cells in healthy people across ages. A sample-barcoded 5' primer and a J-beta primer mix were used in a second PCR of about 7 to 11 cycles. TCRdb reanalysed the 5' RACE reads using MiXCR and keeps one entry per CDR3 protein. The sample records 1.5 million to 2 million distinct CDR3 sequences, 34% being singletons. The sequenced material came from blood. Receptor source: a woman aged 25-40 years in good health.

This clonotype was counted a few times. The chain is built from TRBV4-1 and TRBJ1-2, with unresolved D. Germline V gene data show CDR1 as MGHRA and CDR2 as YSYEKL. The V and J ends lost 1 base and 3 bases respectively, with 12 bases between them. The CDR3 is made up of 15 amino acids. Here the CDR3 reads CASSQASSAHYGYTF. The DNA for the CDR3 is TGCGCCAGCAGCCAAGCTTCTTCGGCGCACTATGGCTACACCTTC.

The chain links TRBV7-3 to TRBJ2-5; TRBD2 matches 7 bases. V lost 5 bases, J lost 3 bases, and 6 bases stayed unmatched. The CDR3 is 14 residues long. Germline CDR1 is SGHTA and CDR2 is FQGTGA. The DNA for the CDR3 is TGTGCCAGCAGCCCTGGGGGGAGGGAAGAGACCCAGTACTTC. Residues: CASSPGGREETQYF.

This clonotype was recorded a few times. CDR3 sequence reads: CASSSHLAVVQETQYF. DNA for the CDR3: TGTGCCAGCAGCTCACATCTAGCGGTGGTCCAAGAGACCCAGTACTTC. The chain combines TRBV6-6 with TRBJ2-5, with 7 bases matching TRBD2. Germline V gene lookup returns CDR1 MNHNY and CDR2 SVGAGI (reference sequence). This CDR3 contains 16 residues. Trimming took 6 bases from V and 1 from J; bases not matched to a gene: 11.

This clonotype was seen once. The chain combines TRBV27 with TRBJ2-3, with 7 bases fitting TRBD1. The trim removed 6 bases at V and 8 bases at J, leaving 5 bases unmatched. Germline values: CDR1 MNHEY, CDR2 SMNVEV (reference sequence). The CDR3 totals 12 residues. This CDR3 reads CASSPRGPTQYF. The DNA of the CDR3 is TGTGCCAGCAGCCCTAGGGGGCCTACGCAGTATTTT.

The V and J genes are TRBV20-1 and TRBJ2-1; TRBD2 agrees at 11 bases. Per germline, CDR1 DFQATT and CDR2 SNEGSKA (reference sequence). This CDR3 is built from 17 residues. V trimming: 2 bases; J trimming: 8 bases; junction bases outside the gene matches: 14. CDR3 DNA sequence: TGCAGTGCTAGACCGGGGGTAGCGGGAGGGCCGTTCGATGAGCAGTTCTTC. This sequence encodes CSARPGVAGGPFDEQFF.

This clonotype was detected ten times or more. V gene TRBV20-1 combines with J gene TRBJ2-7; 8 positions agree with TRBD2. After removal of 3 bases from V and 6 bases from J, the junction contained 13 bases not matched to a gene. Germline-derived CDR1 and CDR2 are DFQATT and SNEGSKA (reference sequence). The CDR3 covers 15 residues. The CDR3 loop is CSARGPGGARSEQYF. CDR3 coding DNA: TGCAGTGCTAGGGGCCCGGGGGGGGCCCGATCCGAGCAGTACTTC.

The V and J genes are TRBV20-1 and TRBJ2-1; 7 nucleotides agree with TRBD1. Per the germline V gene, CDR1 is DFQATT and CDR2 is SNEGSKA (reference sequence). The CDR3 runs to 14 residues. After removal of 8 bases from V and 7 bases from J, the junction contained 14 bases not matched to a gene. The DNA for the CDR3 is TGCAGTACGGAGACAGGGAGAGTTAGGAATGAGCAGTTCTTC. Protein product: CSTETGRVRNEQFF.

This clonotype was counted only a few times. J is TRBJ2-1 and V is TRBV4-2, with D tentatively TRBD2 (5 bases). Germline CDR1 and CDR2: LGHNA and YNFKEQ. Trimming stripped 1 base from V and 4 bases from J, with 14 bases between. The CDR3 totals 16 residues. CDR3 nucleotide sequence: TGTGCCAGCAGCCAAGGACGCCAGCGGAGATACAATGAGCAGTTCTTC. Residues: CASSQGRQRRYNEQFF.

This clonotype was counted between two and nine times. This chain links TRBV20-1 with TRBJ2-1; TRBD2 aligns across 8 bases. The CDR3 extends over 15 amino acids. J lost 5 bases, V lost 6 bases, and 12 bases had no gene match. CDR1 is DFQATT and CDR2 is SNEGSKA in the germline V gene (reference sequence). CDR3 sequence: CSAPRGGRINNEQFF. Written as DNA, the CDR3 is TGCAGTGCGCCCCGGGGGGGGAGGATTAACAATGAGCAGTTCTTC.

This clonotype was seen more than once but under ten times. This sequence joins TRBV7-9 and TRBJ2-7, with TRBD1 identical over 7 bases. The V gene's germline CDR1 is SEHNR and CDR2 FQNEAQ (reference sequence). The CDR3 covers 16 residues. Trimming removed 5 bases from V and 0 bases from J; junction bases left unmatched: 10. CDR3 nucleotide sequence: TGTGCCAGCAGCCCGAGAGAGAGACAGGGCTCCTACGAGCAGTACTTC. Encoded protein: CASSPRERQGSYEQYF.

The sample holds a few counts of this clonotype. V gene TRBV12-3 or TRBV12-4 combines with J gene TRBJ2-1; 10 bases align to TRBD1. V dropped 3 bases and J dropped 6; count of bases not matched to a gene: 5. The CDR3 runs to 15 residues. The CDR3 is CASSLGGQGINEQFF. CDR3 sequence (DNA): TGTGCCAGCAGTTTGGGGGGACAGGGGATCAATGAGCAGTTCTTC.

In its sample, this clonotype was seen a few times. The gene calls are TRBV4-1 and TRBJ2-1; D is perhaps TRBD1 (5 bases). V shed 0 bases and J shed 5 bases, with 17 bases lying between them. The CDR3 is 17 amino acids. Germline CDR1 and CDR2: MGHRA and YSYEKL. CDR3 DNA: TGCGCCAGCAGCCAAGATCCTGCCCCAGGGTTGCACAATGAGCAGTTCTTC. Protein sequence: CASSQDPAPGLHNEQFF.

The CDR3 DNA follows: TGTGCCAGCAGCTTAGATCCCCCGAGGGGCAGGGAGACCCAGTACTTC. As protein: CASSLDPPRGRETQYF. This chain links TRBV11-2 with TRBJ2-7, with D possibly called TRBD1 or TRBD2 (5 bases each). The J call is doubtful: the DNA matches TRBJ2-5 better. This CDR3 region has 16 residues. Germline loops: CDR1 SGHAT, CDR2 FQNNGV.

The rearrangement joins TRBV3-1 to TRBJ2-1; the match to TRBD2 covers 9 bases. This CDR3 has 15 amino acids. Germline values: CDR1 LGHDT, CDR2 YNNKEL (reference sequence). J lost 3 bases, V lost 3 bases, and 3 bases had no gene match. CDR3 in DNA: TGTGCCAGCAGCCATAAGCGGGGGGTCTACAATGAGCAGTTCTTC. It encodes CASSHKRGVYNEQFF.

The CDR3 sequence: CASSLGVEDGYTF. In nucleotides, the CDR3 is TGTGCCAGCAGCTTAGGCGTCGAGGACGGCTACACCTTC. The chain couples TRBV11-2 to TRBJ1-2; D is unclear. The CDR3 extends over 13 amino acids. Germline V CDR1 and CDR2: SGHAT, FQNNGV. V lost 1 base, J lost 8 bases, and 11 bases lay in between.

This clonotype was seen ten or more times. The V gene is TRBV29-1, the J gene TRBJ1-4, with D hard to call. The CDR3 is made up of 11 amino acids. Germline V gene sequence: CDR1 SQVTM, CDR2 ANQGSEA. The ends were cut back, 7 bases at V and 8 bases at J, with 11 bases in the middle. CDR3 in amino acids: CSGFRGEKLFF. CDR3 in DNA: TGCAGCGGATTTAGAGGAGAAAAACTGTTTTTT.

On this clonotype: This may arise from a read error, as a much more abundant clone is one base away. The chain carries TRBV29-1 and TRBJ2-7, with D perhaps matching TRBD1 (5 bases). The CDR3 loop spans 12 amino acids. Germline V CDR1 and CDR2: SQVTM, ANQGSEA. The chain's CDR3 is CSVVQGAYERYF. CDR3 DNA sequence: TGCAGCGTTGTGCAAGGGGCCTACGAGCGGTACTTC.

In regard to this clonotype: This may be a read error: a much more frequent sequence differs by one nucleotide. This sequence joins TRBV4-2 and TRBJ2-7, with D maybe TRBD2 (6 bases). V lost 2 bases to trimming and J lost 5 bases, with 16 bases between them. CDR1 is LGHNA and CDR2 is YNFKEQ in the germline V gene. The length of the CDR3 is 15 residues. CDR3 protein: CASSQTGLGSHEQYF. In DNA form, the CDR3 reads TGTGCCAGCAGCCAAACGGGACTGGGGTCCCACGAGCAGTACTTC.

The rearrangement uses TRBV7-6 and TRBJ2-1; D is uncertain. Trimming took off 1 base at V and 6 bases at J, with 16 bases between the two ends. Per germline, CDR1 SGHVS and CDR2 FNYEAQ. The CDR3 is 16 residues long. CDR3 sequence (DNA): TGTGCCAGCAGCTTAGTCGTCTCCCCCAAATGCAATGAGCAGTTCTTC. This gives the protein CASSLVVSPKCNEQFF. The variable domain in full, completed from reference TRBV7-6 and TRBJ2-1, reads GAGVSQSPRYKVTKRGQDVALRCDPISGHVSLYWYRQALGQGPEFLTYFNYEAQQDKSGLPNDRFSAERPEGSISTLTIQRTEQRDSAMYRCASSLVVSPKCNEQFFGPGTRLTVL.

This clonotype was seen just once. This chain uses TRBV6-1 with TRBJ2-5; D is perhaps TRBD1 (6 bases). CDR1 and CDR2 from the germline V gene are MNHNS and SASEGT. The CDR3 totals 15 residues. With 6 bases removed from V and 4 bases from J, the gap between germline ends came to 18 bases. The CDR3 region has the DNA TGTGCCAGCAGGGATAATATACAGGGTGGAGAGACCCAGTACTTC. Translated: CASRDNIQGGETQYF.

Here the CDR3 reads CASSPDGLAGEQYF. For the CDR3, the DNA is TGTGCCAGCAGCCCCGACGGACTAGCGGGGGAGCAGTACTTC. The genes are TRBV7-3 and TRBJ2-7; TRBD2 matches at 12 bases. V was clipped by 5 bases and J by 7 bases; unmatched bases: 6. CDR3 length: 14 residues. Germline-derived CDR1 and CDR2 are SGHTA and FQGTGA.